The T cell receptor beta chain under discussion was sequenced for a study of blood T cell repertoires in COVID-19. CDR1 is LGHDT, CDR2 YNNKEL, per germline (reference sequence). V shed 3 bases, J shed 9 bases, and the junction held 10 bases outside the gene matches. The CDR3 consists of 14 residues. Here immunoSEQ multiplex PCR was the method, and the copy in TCRdb shows in-frame clones only, minus some. The sample shows around 270,000 clones, about 89% of them seen only once. This clone was counted once. The receptor comes from a man aged 35-49 years with acute or convalescent COVID-19. This chain links TRBV3-1 (or the pseudogene TRBV3-2) with TRBJ2-7, with 8 bases fitting TRBD1. Sequencing was done on a sample of peripheral blood. CDR3 protein: CASSQPGQAARQYF. The CDR3 DNA follows: TGTGCCAGCAGCCAGCCGGGACAGGCGGCGCGGCAGTACTTC.